The sequence of this T cell receptor (beta chain) was determined in a study of shared clonotypes between healthy human individuals. Study-level findings and limits: Relative to clonotypes present in all four donors, those not shared had lower generation probabilities.

To note about this clone: Its antigen is not known.

As handled by the study authors: Filtering differed because ImmunoSEQ produced junction-only sequences that carried no quality scores. Libraries were prepared by immunoSEQ multiplex PCR; TCRdb keeps only in-frame clonotypes and omits some of them. V, J and clone size derive from that table, while D and trimming were established from the DNA sequence. The table records around 2,000,000 clones, approximately 95% of them present only once. V shed 9 bases, J shed 5 bases, and the junction held 9 bases outside the gene matches. CDR3 length: 13 residues. The germline CDR1 and CDR2 sequences are MNHEY and SVGAGI.

V is TRBV6-5 and J is TRBJ1-1, with TRBD1 matching over 7 bases. The TCR sequence derives from a man younger than 35 in good health. The sequenced sample was naive CD4+ T cells sorted from blood. The subset is: CD45RA+ positively selected. CDR3 in amino acids: CASNRDSGTEAFF. Written as DNA, the CDR3 is TGTGCCAGTAACCGGGACAGCGGGACTGAAGCTTTCTTT.